This entry concerns a single TCR beta chain. Antigen: not known. The CDR3 has 17 amino acids. CDR1 SGHRS and CDR2 YFSETQ come from the germline V gene. V gave up 1 base and J gave up 1 base, with 15 bases separating them. This entry belongs to a study of OX40 agonist ivuxolimab in advanced cancers. The overall study: The eligibility criteria allowed prior anti-PD-1, anti-PD-L1 or anti-CTLA-4 therapy, and about 40% had some. Partial responses were recorded for three patients, including one with hepatocellular carcinoma and two with cutaneous melanoma. Findings and limits, study-wide: The study observed clonal expansion of CD4+ and CD8+ blood T cells by week 6 at 0.1 to 3.0 mg/kg. Not determined was the antigen specificity of the expanded peripheral T cells.

Sequenced by immunoSEQ multiplex PCR; TCRdb stores in-frame clones only, minus some. Altogether more than 70,000 clones are present, about 86% being singletons, with the ten largest covering just under 2%. The rearrangement links TRBV5-1 to TRBJ2-1, with D perhaps matching TRBD1 or TRBD2 (5 bases each). Specimen: CD4+ or CD8+ T cells sorted from blood, collected in a trial of the OX40 agonist ivuxolimab. The TCR was taken from an adult with an advanced solid tumor such as melanoma, head and neck, liver or kidney cancer. The CDR3 region has the DNA TGCGCCAGCAGCTTGACCCGGGACCTCGGGTCCTACAATGAGCAGTTCTTC. Translated, it gives CASSLTRDLGSYNEQFF. Filled out from reference TRBV5-1 and TRBJ2-1, the complete variable domain reads KAGVTQTPRYLIKTRGQQVTLSCSPISGHRSVSWYQQTPGQGLQFLFEYFSETQRNKGNFPGRFSGRQFSNSRSEMNVSTLELGDSALYLCASSLTRDLGSYNEQFFGPGTRLTVL.